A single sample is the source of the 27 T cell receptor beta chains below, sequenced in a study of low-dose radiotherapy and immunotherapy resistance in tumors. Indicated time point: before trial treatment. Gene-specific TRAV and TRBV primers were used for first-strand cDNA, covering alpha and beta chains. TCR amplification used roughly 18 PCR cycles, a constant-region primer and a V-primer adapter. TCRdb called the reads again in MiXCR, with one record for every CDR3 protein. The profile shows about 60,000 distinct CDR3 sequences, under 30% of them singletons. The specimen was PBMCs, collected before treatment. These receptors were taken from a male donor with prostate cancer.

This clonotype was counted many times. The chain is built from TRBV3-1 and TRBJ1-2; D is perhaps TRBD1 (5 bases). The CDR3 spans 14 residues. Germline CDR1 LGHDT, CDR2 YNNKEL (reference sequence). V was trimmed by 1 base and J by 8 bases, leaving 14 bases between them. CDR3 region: CASSQAAGADGYTF. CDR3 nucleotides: TGTGCCAGCAGCCAAGCCGCCGGGGCGGACGGCTACACCTTC.

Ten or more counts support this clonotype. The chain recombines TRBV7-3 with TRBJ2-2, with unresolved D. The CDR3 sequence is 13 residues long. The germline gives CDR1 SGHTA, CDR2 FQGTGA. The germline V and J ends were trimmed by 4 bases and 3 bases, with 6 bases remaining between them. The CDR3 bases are TGTGCCAGCAGCTCCGGCCACACCGGGGAGCTGTTTTTT. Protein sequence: CASSSGHTGELFF.

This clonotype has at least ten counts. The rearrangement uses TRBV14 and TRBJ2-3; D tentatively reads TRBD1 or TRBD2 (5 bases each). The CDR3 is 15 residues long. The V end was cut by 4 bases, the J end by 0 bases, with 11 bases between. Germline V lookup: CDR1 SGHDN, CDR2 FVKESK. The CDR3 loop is CASSLPGRSTDTQYF. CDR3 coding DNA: TGTGCCAGCAGCCTACCGGGACGGAGCACAGATACGCAGTATTTT.

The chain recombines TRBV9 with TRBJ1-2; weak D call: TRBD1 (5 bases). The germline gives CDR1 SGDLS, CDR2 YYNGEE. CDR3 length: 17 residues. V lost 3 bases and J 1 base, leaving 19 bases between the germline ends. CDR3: CASSAGDGSKFNYGYTF. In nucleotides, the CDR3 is TGTGCCAGCAGCGCCGGGGACGGGAGTAAATTTAACTATGGCTACACCTTC.

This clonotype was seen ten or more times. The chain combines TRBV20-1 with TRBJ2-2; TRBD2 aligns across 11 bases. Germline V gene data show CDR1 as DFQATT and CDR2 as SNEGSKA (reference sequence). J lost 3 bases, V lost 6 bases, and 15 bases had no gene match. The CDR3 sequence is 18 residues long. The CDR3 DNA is TGCAGTGCCAGCGGGTCTAGCGGGAGGCTTTCACACACCGGGGAGCTGTTTTTT. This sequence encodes CSASGSSGRLSHTGELFF.

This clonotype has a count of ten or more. The CDR3 DNA is TGTGCCAGCAGTTCGGGACAGGGGCGCGGAAATTCACCCCTCCACTTT. Its translation is CASSSGQGRGNSPLHF. The chain recombines TRBV27 with TRBJ1-6; 10 bases map to TRBD1. The germline V gene has CDR1 MNHEY and CDR2 SMNVEV (reference sequence). Unmatched junction bases numbered 7, after V lost 4 bases and J lost 7 bases. The CDR3 covers 16 residues.

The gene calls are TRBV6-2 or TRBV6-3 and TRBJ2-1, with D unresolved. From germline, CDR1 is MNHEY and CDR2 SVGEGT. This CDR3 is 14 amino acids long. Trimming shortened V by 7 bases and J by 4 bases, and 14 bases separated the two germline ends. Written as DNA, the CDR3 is TGTGCCAGCACACCCATCGGCTTATACAATGAGCAGTTCTTC. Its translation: CASTPIGLYNEQFF.

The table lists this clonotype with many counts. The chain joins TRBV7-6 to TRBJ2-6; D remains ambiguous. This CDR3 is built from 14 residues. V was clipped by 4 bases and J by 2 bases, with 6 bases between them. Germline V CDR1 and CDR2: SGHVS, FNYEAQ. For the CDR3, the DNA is TGTGCCAGCAGCTCGCAGACTGGGGCCAACGTCCTGACTTTC. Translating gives CASSSQTGANVLTF.

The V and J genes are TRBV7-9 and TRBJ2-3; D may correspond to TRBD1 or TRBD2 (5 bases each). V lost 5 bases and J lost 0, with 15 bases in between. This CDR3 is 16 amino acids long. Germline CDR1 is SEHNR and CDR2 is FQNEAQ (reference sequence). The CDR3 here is CASSTKGPASTDTQYF. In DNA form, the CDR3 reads TGTGCCAGCAGCACCAAGGGACCGGCTAGCACAGATACGCAGTATTTT.

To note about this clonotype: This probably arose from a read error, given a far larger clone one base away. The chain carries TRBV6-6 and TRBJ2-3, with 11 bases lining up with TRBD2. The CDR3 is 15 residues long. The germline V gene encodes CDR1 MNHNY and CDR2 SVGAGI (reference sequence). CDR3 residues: CARSYGGLAADTQYF. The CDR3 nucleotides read TGTGCCAGAAGTTACGGGGGACTAGCGGCAGATACGCAGTATTTT.

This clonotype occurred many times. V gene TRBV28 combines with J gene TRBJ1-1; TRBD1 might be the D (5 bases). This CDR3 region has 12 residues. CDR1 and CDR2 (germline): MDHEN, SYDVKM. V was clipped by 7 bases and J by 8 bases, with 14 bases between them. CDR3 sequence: CASTTRQIEAFF. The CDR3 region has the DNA TGTGCCAGCACTACTCGACAGATCGAAGCTTTCTTT.

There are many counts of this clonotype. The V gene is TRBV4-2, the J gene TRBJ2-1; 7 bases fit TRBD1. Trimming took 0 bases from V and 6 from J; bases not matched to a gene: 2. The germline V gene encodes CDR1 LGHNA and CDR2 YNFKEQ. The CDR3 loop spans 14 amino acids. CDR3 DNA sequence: TGTGCCAGCAGCCAAGAGTCAGGGGGCAATGAGCAGTTCTTC. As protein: CASSQESGGNEQFF.

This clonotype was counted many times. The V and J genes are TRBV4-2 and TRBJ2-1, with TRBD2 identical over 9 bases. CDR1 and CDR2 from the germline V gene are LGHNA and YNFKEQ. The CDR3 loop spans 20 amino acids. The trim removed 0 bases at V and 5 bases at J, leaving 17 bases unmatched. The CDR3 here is CASSQDIPSVGLAGNNEQFF. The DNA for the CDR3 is TGTGCCAGCAGCCAAGATATTCCGTCGGTGGGCCTAGCGGGGAACAATGAGCAGTTCTTC.

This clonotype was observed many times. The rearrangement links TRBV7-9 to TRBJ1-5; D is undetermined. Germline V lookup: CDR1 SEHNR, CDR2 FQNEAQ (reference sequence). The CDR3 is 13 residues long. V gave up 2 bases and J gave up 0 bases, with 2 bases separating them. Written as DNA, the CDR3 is TGTGCCAGCAGCTTAAGTAGCAATCAGCCCCAGCATTTT. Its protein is CASSLSSNQPQHF.

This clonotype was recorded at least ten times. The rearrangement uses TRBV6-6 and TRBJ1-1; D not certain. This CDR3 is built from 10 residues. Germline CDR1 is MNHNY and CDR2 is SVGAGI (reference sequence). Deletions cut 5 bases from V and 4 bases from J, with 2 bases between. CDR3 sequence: CASSRTEAFF. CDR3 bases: TGTGCCAGCAGTCGCACTGAAGCTTTCTTT.

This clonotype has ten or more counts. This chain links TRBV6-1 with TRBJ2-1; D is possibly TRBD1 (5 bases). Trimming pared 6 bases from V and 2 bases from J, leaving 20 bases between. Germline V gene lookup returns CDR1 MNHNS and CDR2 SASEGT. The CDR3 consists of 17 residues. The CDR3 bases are TGTGCCAGCAGCGATCAGGACATGGTGAGGCCCTACAATGAGCAGTTCTTC. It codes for CASSDQDMVRPYNEQFF.

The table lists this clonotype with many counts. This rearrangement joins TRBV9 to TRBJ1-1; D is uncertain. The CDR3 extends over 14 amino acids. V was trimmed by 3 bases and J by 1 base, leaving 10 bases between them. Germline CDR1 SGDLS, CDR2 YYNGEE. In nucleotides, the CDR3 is TGTGCCAGCAGCGCCGCGACCTGGAACACTGAAGCTTTCTTT. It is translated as CASSAATWNTEAFF. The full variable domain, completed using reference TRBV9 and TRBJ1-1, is DSGVTQTPKHLITATGQRVTLRCSPRSGDLSVYWYQQSLDQGLQFLIQYYNGEERAKGNILERFSAQQFPDLHSELNLSSLELGDSALYFCASSAATWNTEAFFGQGTRLTVV.

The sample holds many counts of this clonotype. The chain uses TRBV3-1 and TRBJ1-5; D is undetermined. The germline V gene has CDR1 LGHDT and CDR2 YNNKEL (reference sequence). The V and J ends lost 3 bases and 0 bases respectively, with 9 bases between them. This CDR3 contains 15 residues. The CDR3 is CASSHGGVSNQPQHF. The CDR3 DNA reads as TGTGCCAGCAGCCACGGCGGTGTTAGCAATCAGCCCCAGCATTTT.

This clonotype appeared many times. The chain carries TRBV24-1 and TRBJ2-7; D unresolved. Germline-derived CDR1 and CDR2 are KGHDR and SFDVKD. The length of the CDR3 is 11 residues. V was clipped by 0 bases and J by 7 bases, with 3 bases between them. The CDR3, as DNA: TGTGCCACCAGTGATTTGAGGGAGCAGTACTTC. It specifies CATSDLREQYF.

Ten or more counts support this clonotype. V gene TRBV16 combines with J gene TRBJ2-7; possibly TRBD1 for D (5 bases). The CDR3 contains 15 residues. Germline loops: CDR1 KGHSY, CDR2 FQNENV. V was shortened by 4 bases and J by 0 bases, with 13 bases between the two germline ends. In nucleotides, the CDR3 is TGTGCCAGCAGCCCCACCCAGGGCCACTCCTACGAGCAGTACTTC. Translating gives CASSPTQGHSYEQYF.

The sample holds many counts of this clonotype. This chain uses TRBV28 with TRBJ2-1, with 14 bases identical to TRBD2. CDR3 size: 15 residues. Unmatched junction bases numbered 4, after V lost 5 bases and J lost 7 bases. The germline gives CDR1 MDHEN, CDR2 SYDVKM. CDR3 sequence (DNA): TGTGCCAGCAGTCCCGGGACTAGCGGGAGTAATGAGCAGTTCTTC. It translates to CASSPGTSGSNEQFF.

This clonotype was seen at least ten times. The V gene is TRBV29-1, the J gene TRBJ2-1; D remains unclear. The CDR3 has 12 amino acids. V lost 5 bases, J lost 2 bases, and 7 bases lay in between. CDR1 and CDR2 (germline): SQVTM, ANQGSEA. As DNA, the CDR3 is TGCAGCGTTAAAACCCCCTACAATGAGCAGTTCTTC. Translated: CSVKTPYNEQFF.

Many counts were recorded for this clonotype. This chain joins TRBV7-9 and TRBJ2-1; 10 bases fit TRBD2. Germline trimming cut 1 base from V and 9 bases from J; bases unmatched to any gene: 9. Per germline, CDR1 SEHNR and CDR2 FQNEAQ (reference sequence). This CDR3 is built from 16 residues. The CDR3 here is CASSLVLAGGGLEQFF. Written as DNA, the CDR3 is TGTGCCAGCAGCTTAGTTTTAGCGGGAGGAGGTCTTGAGCAGTTCTTC.

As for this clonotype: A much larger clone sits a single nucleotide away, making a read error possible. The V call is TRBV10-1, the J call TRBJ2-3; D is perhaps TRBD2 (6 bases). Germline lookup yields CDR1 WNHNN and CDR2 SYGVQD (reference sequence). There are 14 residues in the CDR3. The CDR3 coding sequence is TGTGCCACGAATAGCGGAACCCACATAGATACGCAGTATTTT. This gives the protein CATNSGTHIDTQYF.

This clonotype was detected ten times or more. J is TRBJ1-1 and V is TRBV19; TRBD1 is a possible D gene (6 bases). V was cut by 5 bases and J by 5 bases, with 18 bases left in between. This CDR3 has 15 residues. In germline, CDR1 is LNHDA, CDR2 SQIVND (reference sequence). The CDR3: CASSSWTEARTEAFF. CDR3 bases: TGTGCCAGTAGTTCCTGGACAGAAGCTAGGACTGAAGCTTTCTTT.

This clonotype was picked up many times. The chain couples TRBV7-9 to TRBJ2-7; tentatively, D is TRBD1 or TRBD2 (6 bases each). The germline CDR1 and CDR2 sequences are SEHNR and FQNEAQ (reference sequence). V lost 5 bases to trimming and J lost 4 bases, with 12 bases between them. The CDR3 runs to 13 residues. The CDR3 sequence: CASSPGGPYEQYF. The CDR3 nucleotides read TGTGCCAGCAGCCCCGGGGGCCCGTACGAGCAGTACTTC.

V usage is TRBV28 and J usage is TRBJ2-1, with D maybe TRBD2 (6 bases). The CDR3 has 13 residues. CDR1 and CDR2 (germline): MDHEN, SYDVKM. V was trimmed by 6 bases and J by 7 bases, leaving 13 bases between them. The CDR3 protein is CASSLTSGNEQFF. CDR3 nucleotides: TGTGCCAGCAGCCTGACAAGCGGGAATGAGCAGTTCTTC.